The present T cell receptor (beta chain) was sequenced within a study of shared clonotypes between healthy human individuals. Sequencing used immunoSEQ multiplex PCR; TCRdb keeps in-frame clones, though not all of them. The data contain 2,500,000 or so clones, 85% to 95% of them singletons. The germline CDR1 and CDR2 sequences are SGHVS and FQNEAQ. With V trimmed by 4 bases and J by 4 bases, 25 bases remained unmatched. The CDR3 runs to 20 residues. The receptor comes from a man between 18 and 35 years old in good health. The V gene is TRBV7-8, the J gene TRBJ2-7, with 7 bases aligning to TRBD2. Sequencing used naive CD4+ T cells sorted from blood. The sample's subset: CD45RA+ positively selected. The CDR3 spells CASSSREGETNVKRGYEQYF. The CDR3 bases are TGTGCCAGCAGCTCCAGGGAGGGAGAGACCAACGTGAAAAGAGGATACGAGCAGTACTTC.